Below, 3 T cell receptor gamma chains from the same sample are listed, as sequenced in a study of human gamma delta and Vdelta1 T cells. For these receptors, no antigen is known. TCRdb reanalysed the PCR reads with CATT. The sample records about 8,700 gamma-chain clones, around 50% being singletons. The sequenced sample consisted of Vdelta1 gamma-delta T cells from blood grown in culture (DOT cells). These receptors came from a human donor in good health.

The genes are TRGV2 and TRGJP2. The CDR3 contains 15 residues. Germline lookup yields CDR1 EGSNGY and CDR2 YDSYNSKV. Unmatched junction bases numbered 6, after V lost 2 bases and J lost 3 bases. Here the CDR3 DNA reads TGTGCCACCTGGGACGTCCCTGGTAGTGATTGGATCAAGACGTTT. This sequence encodes CATWDVPGSDWIKTF.

The sample holds a few counts of this clone. The J gene is TRGJP2, the V gene TRGV8. The length of the CDR3 is 13 residues. V lost 4 bases to trimming and J lost 7 bases; unmatched junction nucleotides: 6. Germline values: CDR1 VENAVY, CDR2 YDSYNSRV. The CDR3 DNA follows: TGTGCCACCTGGGAAGCGGATGATTGGATCAAGACGTTT. Protein product: CATWEADDWIKTF.

This clone was detected a few times. V and J are TRGV3 and TRGJ1 or TRGJ2. V shed 2 bases and J 0 bases; nucleotides not matched to a gene: 1. The germline V gene has CDR1 VTNTFY and CDR2 YDVSTARD (reference sequence). This CDR3 spans 13 amino acids. The CDR3 here is CATWDKNYYKKLF. The CDR3 DNA reads TGTGCCACCTGGGACAAGAATTATTATAAGAAACTCTTT.